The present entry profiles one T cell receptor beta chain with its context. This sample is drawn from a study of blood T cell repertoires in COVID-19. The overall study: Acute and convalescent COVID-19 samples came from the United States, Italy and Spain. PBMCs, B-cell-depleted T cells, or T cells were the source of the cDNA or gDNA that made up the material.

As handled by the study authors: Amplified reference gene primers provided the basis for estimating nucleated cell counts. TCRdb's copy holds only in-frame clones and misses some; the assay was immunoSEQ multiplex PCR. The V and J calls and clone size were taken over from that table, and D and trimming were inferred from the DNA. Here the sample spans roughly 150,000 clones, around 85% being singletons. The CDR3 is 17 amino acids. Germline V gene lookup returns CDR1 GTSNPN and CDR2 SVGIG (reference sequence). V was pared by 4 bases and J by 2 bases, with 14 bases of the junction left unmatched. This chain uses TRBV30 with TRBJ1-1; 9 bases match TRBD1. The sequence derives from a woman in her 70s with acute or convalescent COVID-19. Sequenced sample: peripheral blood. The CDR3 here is CAWTRRGTGFGNTEAFF. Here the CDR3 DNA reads TGTGCCTGGACCCGCCGTGGGACAGGGTTCGGAAACACTGAAGCTTTCTTT. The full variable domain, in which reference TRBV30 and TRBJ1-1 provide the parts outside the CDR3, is SQTIHQWPATLVQPVGSPLSLECTVEGTSNPNLYWYRQAAGRGLQLLFYSVGIGQISSEVPQNLSASRPQDRQFILSSKKLLLSDSGFYLCAWTRRGTGFGNTEAFFGQGTRLTVV.